Reported below is one T cell receptor (beta chain). Its antigen is currently unknown. These data come from a study of a mutant IDH1 vaccine in newly diagnosed glioma. The wider study: Treated patients, approximately 60% male and approximately 38% female, averaged approximately 40 years of age. Receipt of radiotherapy, temozolomide, or both preceded the study, and most received both.

Time point denoted: week 11, during vaccination. In every dose of vaccine, 300 ug of mutant IDH1 20-mer peptide was given alongside topical imiquimod. Measured with immunoSEQ multiplex PCR; TCRdb has only the in-frame clones, and not every one. The sample includes some 120,000 clones, around four fifths of them seen just once. Findings and caveats of the study: Pseudoprogression appeared independent of alterations in top peripheral clonotypes.

Sequences were derived from PBMCs, sampled from a glioma patient whose treatment included an IDH1 peptide vaccine. This TCR came from a middle-aged man with glioma.

The CDR3 sequence is CASSYRTASYEQYF. The CDR3 DNA reads as TGCGCCAGCAGCTATCGGACAGCCTCCTACGAGCAGTACTTC. The rearrangement joins TRBV4-1 to TRBJ2-7; D is possibly TRBD1 (6 bases). Trimming stripped 5 bases from V and 0 bases from J, with 11 bases between. CDR3 length: 14 residues. Germline V gene lookup returns CDR1 MGHRA and CDR2 YSYEKL.